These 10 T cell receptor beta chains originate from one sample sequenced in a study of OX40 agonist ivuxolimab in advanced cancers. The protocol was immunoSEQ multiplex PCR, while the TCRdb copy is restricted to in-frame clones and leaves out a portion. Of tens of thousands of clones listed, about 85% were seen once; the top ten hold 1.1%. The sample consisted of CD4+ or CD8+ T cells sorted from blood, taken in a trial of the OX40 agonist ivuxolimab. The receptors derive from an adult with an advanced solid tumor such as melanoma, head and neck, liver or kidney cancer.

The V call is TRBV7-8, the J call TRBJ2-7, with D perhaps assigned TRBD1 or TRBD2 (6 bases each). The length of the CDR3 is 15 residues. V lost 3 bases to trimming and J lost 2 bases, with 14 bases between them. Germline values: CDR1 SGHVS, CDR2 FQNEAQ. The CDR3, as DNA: TGTGCCAGCAGCTTTTCCCCCGGGGGCACCTACGAGCAGTACTTC. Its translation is CASSFSPGGTYEQYF.

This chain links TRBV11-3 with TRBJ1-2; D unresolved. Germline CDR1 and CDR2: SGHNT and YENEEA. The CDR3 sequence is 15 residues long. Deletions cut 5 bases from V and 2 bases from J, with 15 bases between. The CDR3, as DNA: TGTGCCAGCAGCCACCAATCGGCGGGGAACTATGGCTACACCTTC. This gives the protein CASSHQSAGNYGYTF.

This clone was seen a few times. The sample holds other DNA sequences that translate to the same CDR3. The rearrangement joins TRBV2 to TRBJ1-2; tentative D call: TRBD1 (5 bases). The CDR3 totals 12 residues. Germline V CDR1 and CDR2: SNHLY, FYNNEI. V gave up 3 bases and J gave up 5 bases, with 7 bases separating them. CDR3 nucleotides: TGTGCCAGCAGTGAGAGGGGATATGGCTACACCTTC. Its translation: CASSERGYGYTF.

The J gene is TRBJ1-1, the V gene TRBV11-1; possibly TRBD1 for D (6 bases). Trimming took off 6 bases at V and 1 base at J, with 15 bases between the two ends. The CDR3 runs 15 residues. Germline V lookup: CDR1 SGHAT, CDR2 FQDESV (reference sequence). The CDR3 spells CASSFNRVKNTEAFF. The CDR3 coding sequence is TGTGCCAGCAGTTTTAACAGGGTTAAGAACACTGAAGCTTTCTTT. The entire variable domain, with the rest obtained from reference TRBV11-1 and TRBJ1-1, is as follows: EAEVAQSPRYKITEKSQAVAFWCDPISGHATLYWYRQILGQGPELLVQFQDESVVDDSQLPKDRFSAERLKGVDSTLKIQPAELGDSAMYLCASSFNRVKNTEAFFGQGTRLTVV.

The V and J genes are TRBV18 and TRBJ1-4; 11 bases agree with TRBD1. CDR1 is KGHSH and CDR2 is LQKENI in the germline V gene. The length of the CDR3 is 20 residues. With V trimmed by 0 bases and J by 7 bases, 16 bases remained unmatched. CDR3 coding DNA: TGTGCCAGCTCACCACCCTCCGGAGGACAGGGGGCCGACGTACTTGAAAAACTGTTTTTT. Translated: CASSPPSGGQGADVLEKLFF.

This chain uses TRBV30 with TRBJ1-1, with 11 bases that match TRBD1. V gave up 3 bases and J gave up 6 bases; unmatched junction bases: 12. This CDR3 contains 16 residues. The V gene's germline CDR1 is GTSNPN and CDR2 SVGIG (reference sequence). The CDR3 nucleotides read TGTGCCTGGAGAGCCTCCGGGACAGGGGGATCAGCTGAAGCTTTCTTT. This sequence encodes CAWRASGTGGSAEAFF.

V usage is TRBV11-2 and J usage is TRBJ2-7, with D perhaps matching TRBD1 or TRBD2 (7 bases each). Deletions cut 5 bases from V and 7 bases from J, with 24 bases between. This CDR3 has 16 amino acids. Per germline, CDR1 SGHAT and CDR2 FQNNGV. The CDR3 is CASSPGGGGGLLEQYF. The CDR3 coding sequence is TGTGCCAGCAGCCCAGGGGGGGGCGGTGGGCTTTTGGAGCAGTACTTC.

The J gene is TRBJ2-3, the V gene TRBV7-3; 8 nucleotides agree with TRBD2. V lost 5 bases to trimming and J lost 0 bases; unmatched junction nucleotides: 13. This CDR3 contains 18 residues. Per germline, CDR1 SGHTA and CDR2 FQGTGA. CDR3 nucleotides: TGTGCCAGCAGCACAACTCCGGGACTAGTTTCAAGCACAGATACGCAGTATTTT. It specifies CASSTTPGLVSSTDTQYF.

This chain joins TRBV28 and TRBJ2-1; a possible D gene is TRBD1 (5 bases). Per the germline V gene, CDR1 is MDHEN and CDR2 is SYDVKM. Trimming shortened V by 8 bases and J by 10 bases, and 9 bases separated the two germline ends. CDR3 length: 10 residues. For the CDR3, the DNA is TGTGCCAGCGGGGCAGGCGAGCAGTTCTTC. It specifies CASGAGEQFF.

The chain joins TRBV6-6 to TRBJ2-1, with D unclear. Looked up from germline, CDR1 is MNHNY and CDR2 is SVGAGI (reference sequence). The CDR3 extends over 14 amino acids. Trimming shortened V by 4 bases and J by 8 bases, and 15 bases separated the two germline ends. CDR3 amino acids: CASSSSPGPYEQFF. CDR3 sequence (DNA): TGTGCCAGCAGTTCGTCACCGGGTCCCTATGAGCAGTTCTTC.